This T cell receptor (beta chain) was identified during a study of blood T cell repertoires in COVID-19. Turning to the study itself: Specimens from acute and convalescent COVID-19 originated in the United States, Italy and Spain. From T cells, B-cell-depleted T cells, or PBMCs came the material, which was cDNA or gDNA.

V lost 4 bases, J lost 1 base, and 2 bases stayed unmatched. Germline V gene lookup returns CDR1 SGDLS and CDR2 YYNGEE. The CDR3 is 15 residues long. This table comes from immunoSEQ multiplex PCR, and its TCRdb copy is limited to in-frame clones, with some not included. The sample consists of some 380,000 clones, roughly 90% of them appearing once. The source material was PBMCs or T cells enriched from blood (not recorded which). V gene TRBV9 combines with J gene TRBJ2-6; 7 bases line up with TRBD1. The clonotype originates from a woman aged 40 to 50 with acute COVID-19. This CDR3 is CASSTGESGANVLTF. The CDR3 DNA is TGTGCCAGCAGCACAGGGGAGTCTGGGGCCAACGTCCTGACTTTC.